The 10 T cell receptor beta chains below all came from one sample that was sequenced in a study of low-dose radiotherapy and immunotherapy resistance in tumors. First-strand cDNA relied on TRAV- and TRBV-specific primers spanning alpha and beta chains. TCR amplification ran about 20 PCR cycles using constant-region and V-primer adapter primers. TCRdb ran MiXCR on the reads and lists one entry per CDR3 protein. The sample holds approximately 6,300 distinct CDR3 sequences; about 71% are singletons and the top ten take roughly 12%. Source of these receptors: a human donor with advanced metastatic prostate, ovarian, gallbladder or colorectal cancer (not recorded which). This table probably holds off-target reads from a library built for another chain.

CDR3 nucleotides: TGCAGCGCCTCAGGAGGGGATTCCTACAATGAGCAGTTCTTC. Translated: CSASGGDSYNEQFF. The chain has TRBV29-1 and TRBJ2-1, with D perhaps TRBD2 (6 bases). CDR1 SQVTM and CDR2 ANQGSEA come from the germline V gene. The V end was cut by 7 bases, the J end by 1 base, with 14 bases between. The CDR3 extends over 14 amino acids.

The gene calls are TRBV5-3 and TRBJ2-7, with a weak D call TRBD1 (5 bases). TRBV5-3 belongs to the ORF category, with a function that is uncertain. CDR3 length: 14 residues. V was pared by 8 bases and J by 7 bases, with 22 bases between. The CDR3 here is CASSARIGAREQYF. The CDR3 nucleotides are TGTGCCAGCAGCGCGAGGATAGGGGCGCGGGAGCAGTACTTC.

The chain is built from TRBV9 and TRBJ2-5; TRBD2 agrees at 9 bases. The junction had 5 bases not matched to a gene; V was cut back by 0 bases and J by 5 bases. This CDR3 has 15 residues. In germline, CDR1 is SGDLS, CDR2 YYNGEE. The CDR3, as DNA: TGTGCCAGCAGCGTAGTGGCCAGCGGGGGGGAGACCCAGTACTTC. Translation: CASSVVASGGETQYF.

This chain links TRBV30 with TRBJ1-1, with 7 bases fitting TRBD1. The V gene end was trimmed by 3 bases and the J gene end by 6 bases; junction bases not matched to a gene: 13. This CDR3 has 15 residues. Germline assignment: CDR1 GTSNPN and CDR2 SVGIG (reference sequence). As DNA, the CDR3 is TGTGCCTGGAGCAGGAACAGGGGTCAACGAGCTGAAGCTTTCTTT. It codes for CAWSRNRGQRAEAFF.

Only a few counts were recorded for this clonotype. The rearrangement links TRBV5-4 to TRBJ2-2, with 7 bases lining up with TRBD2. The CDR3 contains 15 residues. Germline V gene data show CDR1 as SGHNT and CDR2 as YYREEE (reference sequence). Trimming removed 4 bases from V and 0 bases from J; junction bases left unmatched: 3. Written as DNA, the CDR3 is TGTGCCAGCAGCATAGGACTAGCGAACACCGGGGAGCTGTTTTTT. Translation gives CASSIGLANTGELFF.

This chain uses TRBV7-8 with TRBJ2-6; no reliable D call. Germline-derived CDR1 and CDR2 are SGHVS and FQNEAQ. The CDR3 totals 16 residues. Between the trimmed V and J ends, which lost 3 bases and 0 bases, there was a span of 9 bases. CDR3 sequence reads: CASSFFRSSGANVLTF. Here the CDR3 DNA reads TGTGCCAGCAGCTTCTTCCGGAGCTCTGGGGCCAACGTCCTGACTTTC. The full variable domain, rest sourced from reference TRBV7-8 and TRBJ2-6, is GAGVSQSPRYKVAKRGQDVALRCDPISGHVSLFWYQQALGQGPEFLTYFQNEAQLDKSGLPSDRFFAERPEGSVSTLKIQRTQQEDSAVYLCASSFFRSSGANVLTFGAGSRLTVL.

The CDR3 DNA is TGTGCCAGCAGTCAAAATGGGGGCACAGATACGCAGTATTTT. Amino acids: CASSQNGGTDTQYF. The chain recombines TRBV7-9 with TRBJ2-3; D is unclear. The V gene lost 6 bases and the J gene lost 1 base, with 11 bases spanning the gap. Germline CDR1 reads SEHNR; CDR2 reads FQNEAQ (reference sequence). The CDR3 runs to 14 residues.

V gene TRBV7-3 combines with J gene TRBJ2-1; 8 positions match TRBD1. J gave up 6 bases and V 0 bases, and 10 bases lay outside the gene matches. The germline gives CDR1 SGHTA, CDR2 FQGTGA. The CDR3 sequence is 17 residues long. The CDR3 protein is CASSLTRRGQGSNEQFF. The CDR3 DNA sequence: TGTGCCAGCAGCTTAACGCGTCGAGGACAGGGTAGCAATGAGCAGTTCTTC.

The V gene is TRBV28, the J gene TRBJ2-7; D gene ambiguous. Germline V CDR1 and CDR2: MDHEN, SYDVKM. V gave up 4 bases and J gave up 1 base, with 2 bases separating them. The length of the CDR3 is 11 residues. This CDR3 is CASSSSYEQYF. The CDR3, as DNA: TGTGCCAGCAGTTCGTCCTACGAGCAGTACTTC.

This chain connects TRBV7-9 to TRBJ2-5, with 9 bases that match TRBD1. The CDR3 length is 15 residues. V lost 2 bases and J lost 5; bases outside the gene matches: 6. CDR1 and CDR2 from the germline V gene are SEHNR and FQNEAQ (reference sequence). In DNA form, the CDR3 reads TGTGCCAGCAGCTTACAAGTCGGACAGGGGGAGACCCAGTACTTC. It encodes CASSLQVGQGETQYF.